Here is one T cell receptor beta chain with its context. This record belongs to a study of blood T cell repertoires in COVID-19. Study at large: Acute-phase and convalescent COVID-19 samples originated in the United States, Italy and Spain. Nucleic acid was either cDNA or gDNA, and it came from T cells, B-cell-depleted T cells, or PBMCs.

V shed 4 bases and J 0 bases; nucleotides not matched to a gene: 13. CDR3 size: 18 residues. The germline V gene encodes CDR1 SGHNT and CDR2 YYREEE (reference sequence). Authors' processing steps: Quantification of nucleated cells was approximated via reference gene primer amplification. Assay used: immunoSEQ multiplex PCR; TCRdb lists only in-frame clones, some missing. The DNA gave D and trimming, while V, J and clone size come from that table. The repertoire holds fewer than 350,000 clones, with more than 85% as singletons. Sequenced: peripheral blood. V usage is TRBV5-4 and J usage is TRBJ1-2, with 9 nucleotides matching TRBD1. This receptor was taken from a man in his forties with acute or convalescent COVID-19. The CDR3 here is CASSRSGTGSFTNYGYTF. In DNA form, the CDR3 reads TGTGCCAGCAGCCGGTCGGGGACAGGGTCCTTTACTAACTATGGCTACACCTTC.